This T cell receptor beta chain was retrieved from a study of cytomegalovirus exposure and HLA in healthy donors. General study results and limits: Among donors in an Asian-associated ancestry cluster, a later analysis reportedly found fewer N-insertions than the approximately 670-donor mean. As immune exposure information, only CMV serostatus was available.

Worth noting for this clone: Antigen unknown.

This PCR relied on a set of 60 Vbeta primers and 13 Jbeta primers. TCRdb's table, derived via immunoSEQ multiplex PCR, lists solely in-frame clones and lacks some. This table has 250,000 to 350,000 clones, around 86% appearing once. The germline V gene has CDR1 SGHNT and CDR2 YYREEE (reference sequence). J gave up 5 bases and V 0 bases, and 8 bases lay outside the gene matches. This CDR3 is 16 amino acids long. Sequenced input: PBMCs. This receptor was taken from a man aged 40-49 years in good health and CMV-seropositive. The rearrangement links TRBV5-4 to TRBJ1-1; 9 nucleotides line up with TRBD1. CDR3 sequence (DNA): TGTGCCAGCAGCTTGGCGTTGGGACAGGGTGGTACTGAAGCTTTCTTT. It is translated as CASSLALGQGGTEAFF. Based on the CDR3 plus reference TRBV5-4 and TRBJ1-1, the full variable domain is ETGVTQSPTHLIKTRGQQVTLRCSSQSGHNTVSWYQQALGQGPQFIFQYYREEENGRGNFPPRFSGLQFPNYSSELNVNALELDDSALYLCASSLALGQGGTEAFFGQGTRLTVV.